Listed below are T cell receptor beta chains from one sample, sequenced in a study of T cells after posttransplantation cyclophosphamide. Libraries were prepared by immunoSEQ multiplex PCR; TCRdb keeps only in-frame clonotypes and omits some of them. Reported are over 10,000 clones, none seen only once; the ten largest carry around 26%. The source was PBMCs, collected after allogeneic stem cell transplant with posttransplant cyclophosphamide. Receptors originate from a female patient in her thirties or forties who received an allogeneic stem cell transplant from an unrelated donor, was CMV-positive, and had acute GVHD only. Some T cells may be provided by the graft donor. Both conserved end residues are part of each CDR3. The D gene is left open where the match is weak. Size tells how often a clone was seen (once, few, many) or the class of an expanded clone, and some rows leave it out.

cdr3_length	v_call	d_call	clone_size	j_call	cdr3_nt	cdr3_aa
20	TRBV28	TRBD2	few	TRBJ2-5	TGTGCCACCCTACCCTTTCCCGGGACTAGCGGGAGGGGCTCGGGGGAGACCCAGTACTTC	CATLPFPGTSGRGSGETQYF
15	TRBV5-1	.	.	TRBJ2-5	TGCGCCAGCAGCCTTACCGGCAGGGCGGGGGAGACCCAGTACTTC	CASSLTGRAGETQYF
13	TRBV5-1	.	many	TRBJ1-3	TGCGCCAGCGGGACAAGCTCTGGAAACACCATATATTTT	CASGTSSGNTIYF
15	TRBV4-2	.	many	TRBJ1-4	TGTGCCAGCAGCCAAGATCTTACGCAGAATGAAAAACTGTTTTTT	CASSQDLTQNEKLFF
16	TRBV9	TRBD1	.	TRBJ2-1	TGTGCCAGCAGCGTAGGGGGGACAGGGGCGATGAGAGGGCAGTTCTTC	CASSVGGTGAMRGQFF
14	TRBV5-1	.	few	TRBJ2-7	TGCGCCAGCAGCTTACCCGACTCGGACAACGAGCAGTACTTC	CASSLPDSDNEQYF
14	TRBV5-1	TRBD2	many	TRBJ2-3	TGCGCCAGTCGTGGGGGGGGAGGATTGGATACGCAGTATTTT	CASRGGGGLDTQYF
14	TRBV29-1	TRBD1	many	TRBJ1-1	TGCAGCGTGTACAGGGGTGGGATGAACACTGAAGCTTTCTTT	CSVYRGGMNTEAFF
17	TRBV7-9	.	large	TRBJ1-1	TGTGCCAGCAGCTCTCACGAACGGCGGGGCGCGAGGACTGAAGCTTTCTTT	CASSSHERRGARTEAFF
15	TRBV7-9	.	many	TRBJ1-1	TGTGCCAGCAGCTTCAGAGGGAACGGTGGTACTGAAGCTTTCTTT	CASSFRGNGGTEAFF
13	TRBV19	.	many	TRBJ1-1	TGTGCCAGTAGTATGATGAGAAACACTGAAGCTTTCTTT	CASSMMRNTEAFF
14	TRBV6-6	TRBD1	.	TRBJ2-4	TGTGCCAGCAGTTCAGACAGGGGGAAAAACATTCAGTACTTC	CASSSDRGKNIQYF
14	TRBV27	.	many	TRBJ2-5	TGTGCCAGCAGTTTTCTAGGGGGTCAAGAGACCCAGTACTTC	CASSFLGGQETQYF
16	TRBV9	.	.	TRBJ2-3	TGTGCCAGCAGCGTAGGCTTCAGACTAAAAACAGATACGCAGTATTTT	CASSVGFRLKTDTQYF
17	TRBV4-3	.	many	TRBJ1-3	TGCGCCAGCAGCCAAAACCAGGGGCCCCTCTCTGGAAACACCATATATTTT	CASSQNQGPLSGNTIYF
17	TRBV5-1	.	many	TRBJ2-3	TGCGCCAGCAGCCCGCTCGGACTACCGGAAAGCACAGATACGCAGTATTTT	CASSPLGLPESTDTQYF
13	TRBV19	TRBD1	many	TRBJ2-3	TGTGCCAGTAGTAGGACAGGGTCAGATACGCAGTATTTT	CASSRTGSDTQYF
12	TRBV29-1	.	many	TRBJ1-1	TGCAGCGCGGGGCTTACGGGGGCTGAAGCTTTCTTT	CSAGLTGAEAFF
15	TRBV7-8	.	.	TRBJ2-7	TGTGCCAGCAGCTTAGGTGTGTACAGAGAGTACGAGCAGTACTTC	CASSLGVYREYEQYF
14	TRBV7-3	.	many	TRBJ2-1	TGTGCCAGCAGCAGTAGCGGCTCCTACAATGAGCAGTTCTTC	CASSSSGSYNEQFF
16	TRBV18	.	many	TRBJ2-1	TGTGCCAGCTCACCAAAAACCAGGACAATCTACAATGAGCAGTTCTTC	CASSPKTRTIYNEQFF
14	TRBV5-1	.	many	TRBJ1-3	TGCGCCAGCAGCCCCGGCCAGGCCCGAAACACCATATATTTT	CASSPGQARNTIYF
15	TRBV5-6	TRBD1	few	TRBJ1-2	TGTGCCAGCAGCTTGTCGGGACAGGGGGTCTATGGCTACACCTTC	CASSLSGQGVYGYTF
13	TRBV6-6	.	.	TRBJ2-2	TGTGCCAGCAGTCCGGGTCCTACCGGGGAGCTGTTTTTT	CASSPGPTGELFF
12	TRBV25-1	.	many	TRBJ1-2	TGTGCCAGCAGTGGGACAGTCTATGGCTACACCTTC	CASSGTVYGYTF
16	TRBV5-1	TRBD1	many	TRBJ1-1	TGCGCCAGCAGACCTGGACAGGGAAGAAGGGACACTGAAGCTTTCTTT	CASRPGQGRRDTEAFF
17	TRBV5-5	TRBD1	few	TRBJ2-3	TGTGCCAGCAGCTTGGTTCGACAGGGGAGTGGGACAGATACGCAGTATTTT	CASSLVRQGSGTDTQYF
13	TRBV5-6	.	many	TRBJ1-2	TGTGCCAGCAGCCAGTCGGAGACCCATGGCTACACCTTC	CASSQSETHGYTF
13	TRBV29-1	TRBD1	many	TRBJ1-2	TGCAGCGTCGGACAGGGCCCGGACTATGGCTACACCTTC	CSVGQGPDYGYTF
15	TRBV5-1	.	many	TRBJ2-2	TGCGCCAGCAGCTCGGGACATGGACTTATCGGGGAGCTGTTTTTT	CASSSGHGLIGELFF
16	TRBV30	.	few	TRBJ2-6	TGTGCCTGGAGTGTACGAAGGGGATCTGGGGCCAACGTCCTGACTTTC	CAWSVRRGSGANVLTF
12	TRBV5-4	.	few	TRBJ2-5	TGTGCCAGCAGCTTAAGTCAGGGGATCGAGTACTTC	CASSLSQGIEYF
13	TRBV29-1	TRBD1	.	TRBJ2-2	TGCAGCGTTTACAGGGGTGGTGGCGGGGAGCTGTTTTTT	CSVYRGGGGELFF
14	TRBV11-2	.	many	TRBJ2-7	TGTGCCAGCAGCTTATCCGGAGGAGCCTACGAGCAGTACTTC	CASSLSGGAYEQYF
16	TRBV4-1	.	many	TRBJ1-3	TGCGCCAGCAGCCAAGATCAGGGGTTTTCTGGAAACACCATATATTTT	CASSQDQGFSGNTIYF
17	TRBV7-2	TRBD1	few	TRBJ1-5	TGTGCCAGCACCCTAGGTAGAGGGGGCGTTAGCAATCAGCCCCAGCATTTT	CASTLGRGGVSNQPQHF
15	TRBV18	TRBD1	few	TRBJ1-1	TGTGCCAGCTCAACACAGGGACAGGGAAACACTGAAGCTTTCTTT	CASSTQGQGNTEAFF
18	TRBV5-1	TRBD2	.	TRBJ2-3	TGCGCCAGCAGCCCGGGACTAGCGGGGGGTTTAGGCACAGATACGCAGTATTTT	CASSPGLAGGLGTDTQYF
15	TRBV6-1	.	many	TRBJ2-7	TGTGCCAGCAGCGGCCTAGGAGGGGCGTTTGACGAGCAGTACTTC	CASSGLGGAFDEQYF
17	TRBV10-1	TRBD1	many	TRBJ1-1	TGCGCCAGGAATGGGCCTTGGACAGGGGGGTTTAGGACTGAAGCTTTCTTT	CARNGPWTGGFRTEAFF